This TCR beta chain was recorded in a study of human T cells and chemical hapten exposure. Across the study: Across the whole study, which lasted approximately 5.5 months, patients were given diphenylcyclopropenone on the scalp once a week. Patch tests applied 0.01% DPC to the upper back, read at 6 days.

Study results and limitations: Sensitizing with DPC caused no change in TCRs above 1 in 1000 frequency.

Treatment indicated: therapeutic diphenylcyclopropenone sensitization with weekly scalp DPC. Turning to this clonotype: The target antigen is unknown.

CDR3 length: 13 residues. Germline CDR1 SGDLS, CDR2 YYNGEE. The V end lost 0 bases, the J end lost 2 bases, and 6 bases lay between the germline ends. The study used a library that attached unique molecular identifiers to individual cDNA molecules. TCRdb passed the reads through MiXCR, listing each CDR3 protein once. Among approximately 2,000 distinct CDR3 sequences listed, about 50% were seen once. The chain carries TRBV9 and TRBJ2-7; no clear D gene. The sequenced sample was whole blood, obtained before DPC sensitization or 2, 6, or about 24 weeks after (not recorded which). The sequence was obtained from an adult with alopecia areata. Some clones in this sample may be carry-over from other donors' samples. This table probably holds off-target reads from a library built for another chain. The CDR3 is CASSVDPAYEQYF. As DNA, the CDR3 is TGTGCCAGCAGCGTAGATCCAGCCTACGAGCAGTACTTC.